One and the same sample provided the 30 T cell receptor beta chains below, sequenced in a study of shared clonotypes between healthy human individuals. Some clones are missing from TCRdb's copy, which holds only in-frame ones; the method was immunoSEQ multiplex PCR. The sample has 1.4 million to 1.5 million clones; around 97% are singletons. The sequenced material came from naive CD4+ T cells sorted from blood. The subset denotes: CD45RA+ positively selected. All receptors come from a man aged 30 to 39 in good health.

This sequence joins TRBV28 and TRBJ1-1; D gene ambiguous. The CDR3 totals 14 residues. The germline CDR1 and CDR2 sequences are MDHEN and SYDVKM. The V gene lost 2 bases and the J gene lost 0 bases, with 7 bases spanning the gap. CDR3 residues: CASSLGSVNTEAFF. DNA for the CDR3: TGTGCCAGCAGTTTAGGGTCCGTGAACACTGAAGCTTTCTTT.

The chain links TRBV14 to TRBJ2-3; 10 nucleotides agree with TRBD2. Trimming at V came to 3 bases and at J to 5 bases, leaving 11 bases not matched to a gene. CDR1 and CDR2 (germline): SGHDN, FVKESK. CDR3 length equals 17 residues. The CDR3 here is CASSHARGLAMGDTQYF. In DNA form, the CDR3 reads TGTGCCAGCAGCCACGCACGGGGACTAGCGATGGGAGATACGCAGTATTTT.

The chain links TRBV5-1 to TRBJ1-1; 8 nucleotides agree with TRBD1. The CDR3 is made up of 14 amino acids. CDR1 and CDR2 from the germline V gene are SGHRS and YFSETQ. J was trimmed by 1 base and V by 4 bases; bases with no gene match: 3. CDR3 loop: CASSKDRANTEAFF. For the CDR3, the DNA is TGCGCCAGCAGCAAGGACAGGGCGAACACTGAAGCTTTCTTT.

CDR3 sequence: CASSWGLAGAYEQYF. Written as DNA, the CDR3 is TGTGCCAGCAGCTGGGGACTAGCGGGAGCCTACGAGCAGTACTTC. The gene calls are TRBV27 and TRBJ2-7; 14 bases are shared with TRBD2. V was clipped by 6 bases and J by 2 bases; unmatched bases: 3. Germline V gene sequence: CDR1 MNHEY, CDR2 SMNVEV (reference sequence). This CDR3 contains 15 residues.

The chain recombines TRBV5-6 with TRBJ2-1; D ambiguous. V was shortened by 0 bases and J by 9 bases, with 7 bases between the two germline ends. The germline V gene has CDR1 SGHDT and CDR2 YYEEEE. There are 12 residues in the CDR3. CDR3 coding DNA: TGTGCCAGCAGCTTGGCGATCGGTGAGCAGTTCTTC. This gives the protein CASSLAIGEQFF.

This rearrangement joins TRBV6-4 to TRBJ2-3, with no clear D. Germline V CDR1 and CDR2: MRHNA, SNTAGT. V was pared by 3 bases and J by 7 bases, with 14 bases between. The CDR3 is 14 residues long. DNA for the CDR3: TGTGCCAGCAGTGAAATGGAAGGGTTTCATACGCAGTATTTT. Translation: CASSEMEGFHTQYF.

V usage is TRBV10-2 and J usage is TRBJ2-7, with TRBD2 matching 7 bases. This CDR3 has 14 amino acids. The germline V gene has CDR1 WSHSY and CDR2 SAAADI. The junction had 5 bases not matched to a gene; V was cut back by 2 bases and J by 4 bases. Written as DNA, the CDR3 is TGCGCCAGCAGTGAGGGCGGGAGCTATTACGAGCAGTACTTC. Translation: CASSEGGSYYEQYF.

J is TRBJ2-7 and V is TRBV30, with TRBD1 as a possible D gene (5 bases). This CDR3 spans 13 amino acids. Germline lookup yields CDR1 GTSNPN and CDR2 SVGIG (reference sequence). CDR3 amino acids: CVLDNAGTYEQYF. CDR3 in DNA: TGTGTCCTGGATAACGCAGGGACCTACGAGCAGTACTTC.

The genes are TRBV7-9 and TRBJ2-7, with D perhaps matching TRBD1 (7 bases). Germline V CDR1 and CDR2: SEHNR, FQNEAQ (reference sequence). The V end was cut by 5 bases, the J end by 3 bases, with 20 bases between. The CDR3 runs 16 residues. CDR3 loop: CASSSSGGTASYEQYF. As DNA, the CDR3 is TGTGCCAGCAGCAGCAGTGGAGGGACAGCGAGCTACGAGCAGTACTTC.

V is TRBV6-5 and J is TRBJ2-1; D is perhaps TRBD2 (5 bases). The germline V and J ends were trimmed by 7 bases and 14 bases, with 18 bases remaining between them. The germline V gene has CDR1 MNHEY and CDR2 SVGAGI. The CDR3 loop spans 12 amino acids. CDR3 bases: TGTGCCAGCAAAGGGAGCGAGGCCTTCGAGTTCTTC. Translated: CASKGSEAFEFF.

The rearrangement uses TRBV2 and TRBJ2-7; D is possibly TRBD1 (6 bases). Deletions cut 1 base from V and 3 bases from J, with 13 bases between. Germline values: CDR1 SNHLY, CDR2 FYNNEI. CDR3 size: 15 residues. The DNA for the CDR3 is TGTGCCAGCAGTGAAGGTGACAGGATCCTCTACGAGCAGTACTTC. Translated: CASSEGDRILYEQYF.

This chain links TRBV5-8 with TRBJ2-1; TRBD2 agrees at 11 bases. The V gene's germline CDR1 is SGHTS and CDR2 YDEGEE. The CDR3 is made up of 14 amino acids. V trimming: 4 bases; J trimming: 7 bases; junction bases outside the gene matches: 4. CDR3 residues: CASSRGLAANEQFF. DNA of the CDR3: TGTGCCAGCAGCCGGGGACTAGCGGCTAATGAGCAGTTCTTC.

The J gene is TRBJ2-5, the V gene TRBV2, with D possibly TRBD2 on 6 matching bases. Looked up from germline, CDR1 is SNHLY and CDR2 is FYNNEI. The CDR3 covers 13 residues. V lost 7 bases to trimming and J lost 5 bases, with 14 bases between them. CDR3 in DNA: TGTGCCAGCACCCGCGGAGGGCCGGAGACCCAGTACTTC. Protein sequence: CASTRGGPETQYF.

Remarks on this clone: The identical CDR3 is also encoded by other nucleotide sequences in the sample. The genes are TRBV4-1 and TRBJ2-1; 8 nucleotides line up with TRBD1. CDR1 MGHRA and CDR2 YSYEKL come from the germline V gene. The length of the CDR3 is 16 residues. Unmatched junction bases numbered 9, after V lost 1 base and J lost 7 bases. CDR3 sequence: CASSQAPGQAVNEQFF. CDR3 DNA: TGCGCCAGCAGCCAAGCACCGGGACAGGCGGTTAATGAGCAGTTCTTC.

The gene calls are TRBV9 and TRBJ1-3; unclear D gene. The CDR3 sequence is 18 residues long. V dropped 0 bases and J dropped 0 bases, with 16 bases sitting between them. Per germline, CDR1 SGDLS and CDR2 YYNGEE. The CDR3 is CASSVDLFGHGSGNTIYF. DNA of the CDR3: TGTGCCAGCAGCGTAGACTTATTTGGGCACGGCTCTGGAAACACCATATATTTT.

The count of this clone is one. The V call is TRBV14, the J call TRBJ2-7; 16 positions match TRBD2. V shed 4 bases, J shed 3 bases, and the junction held 6 bases outside the gene matches. CDR1 SGHDN and CDR2 FVKESK come from the germline V gene. The CDR3 consists of 17 residues. The CDR3 spells CASSPGTSGRAGYEQYF. The DNA of the CDR3 is TGTGCCAGCAGCCCTGGGACTAGCGGGAGGGCCGGCTACGAGCAGTACTTC.

As concerns this clone: This sample includes further DNA sequences coding for the same CDR3. This chain joins TRBV28 and TRBJ1-2; TRBD1 matches 8 bases. From germline, CDR1 is MDHEN and CDR2 SYDVKM. The CDR3 covers 14 residues. The junction had 4 bases not matched to a gene; V was cut back by 5 bases and J by 2 bases. The CDR3: CASSPRTGNYGYTF. CDR3 nucleotide sequence: TGTGCCAGCAGTCCACGGACAGGGAACTATGGCTACACCTTC.

This chain connects TRBV6-6 to TRBJ2-7; D may be TRBD2 (5 bases). Per the germline V gene, CDR1 is MNHNY and CDR2 is SVGAGI (reference sequence). Trimming left V 9 bases short and J 2 bases short, with 23 bases between. The CDR3 totals 16 residues. CDR3 sequence reads: CASLPSTGPGTYEQYF. The CDR3 DNA is TGTGCCAGTCTACCTTCTACCGGGCCGGGAACCTACGAGCAGTACTTC.

The rearrangement joins TRBV5-1 to TRBJ2-7; 7 bases are shared with TRBD1. From germline, CDR1 is SGHRS and CDR2 YFSETQ. The CDR3 loop spans 14 amino acids. V lost 4 bases, J lost 1 base, and 5 bases stayed unmatched. The CDR3 DNA sequence: TGCGCCAGCAGCCGAAGACAGGGTTCCTACGAGCAGTACTTC. This sequence encodes CASSRRQGSYEQYF.

The chain uses TRBV6-1 and TRBJ2-5, with D maybe TRBD1 (6 bases). Germline lookup yields CDR1 MNHNS and CDR2 SASEGT. The CDR3 consists of 14 residues. Trimming removed 7 bases at V and 6 bases at J, with 18 bases between. The CDR3 loop is CASTEGPGAKTQYF. The CDR3 nucleotides are TGTGCCAGCACTGAGGGTCCAGGGGCAAAGACCCAGTACTTC.

This chain's CDR3 is CASSRQGNGGETQYF. The CDR3 DNA follows: TGTGCCAGCAGTCGCCAGGGGAATGGAGGAGAGACCCAGTACTTC. This sequence joins TRBV28 and TRBJ2-5; a possible D gene is TRBD1 (6 bases). V was cut by 5 bases and J by 4 bases, with 17 bases left in between. This CDR3 has 15 residues. Per germline, CDR1 MDHEN and CDR2 SYDVKM.

The chain joins TRBV10-3 to TRBJ2-7, with 7 positions matching TRBD2. Germline V gives CDR1 ENHRY, CDR2 SYGVKD. Trimming removed 7 bases from V and 5 bases from J; junction bases left unmatched: 17. The CDR3 extends over 16 amino acids. The CDR3 loop is CAINSREEGNLDEQYF. In DNA form, the CDR3 reads TGTGCCATCAATTCCCGGGAGGAGGGGAACCTCGACGAGCAGTACTTC.

The chain joins TRBV7-2 to TRBJ2-5; 8 nucleotides agree with TRBD1. Unmatched junction bases numbered 8, after V lost 4 bases and J lost 4 bases. Germline values: CDR1 SGHTA, CDR2 FQGNSA. CDR3 length equals 15 residues. CDR3 protein: CASSSQGAHRETQYF. The DNA of the CDR3 is TGTGCCAGCAGCTCTCAGGGGGCGCATCGAGAGACCCAGTACTTC.

The chain's CDR3 is CASSLTASGRMYNEQFF. CDR3 bases: TGTGCCAGCAGCTTAACGGCTAGCGGGAGAATGTACAATGAGCAGTTCTTC. The gene calls are TRBV11-2 and TRBJ2-1, with TRBD2 matching 10 bases. Trimming took 2 bases from V and 4 from J; bases not matched to a gene: 8. Germline CDR1 and CDR2: SGHAT and FQNNGV. This CDR3 spans 17 amino acids.

The chain is built from TRBV6-1 and TRBJ1-5; no clear D gene. The ends were cut back, 6 bases at V and 7 bases at J, with 13 bases in the middle. Germline CDR1 and CDR2: MNHNS and SASEGT. This CDR3 has 13 residues. The CDR3 DNA reads TGTGCCAGCAGCCCGGGGATGGGGCAGCCCCAGCATTTT. This translates into CASSPGMGQPQHF.

This chain joins TRBV5-4 and TRBJ1-2; D gene ambiguous. CDR3 length: 12 residues. The germline V gene has CDR1 SGHNT and CDR2 YYREEE (reference sequence). Trimming took 6 bases from V and 10 from J, leaving 16 bases between them. The CDR3 protein is CASTKAGDYYTF. The CDR3 DNA reads as TGTGCCAGCACCAAGGCTGGGGATTACTACACCTTC.

CDR3 DNA sequence: TGTGCCAGCAGCTTGAGCGGGTTTGAGCAGTTCTTC. Protein sequence: CASSLSGFEQFF. The chain is built from TRBV5-6 and TRBJ2-1, with D tentatively TRBD2 (6 bases). CDR3 length: 12 residues. In germline, CDR1 is SGHDT, CDR2 YYEEEE. Trimming removed 1 base at V and 9 bases at J, with 8 bases between.

The rearrangement joins TRBV19 to TRBJ2-1, with 7 nucleotides matching TRBD2. The CDR3 spans 19 residues. The junction had 22 bases not matched to a gene; V was cut back by 7 bases and J by 4 bases. Looked up from germline, CDR1 is LNHDA and CDR2 is SQIVND (reference sequence). The CDR3 bases are TGTGCCAGTAAGGACACTATCCACCTCGGGGCGGGGGTATACAATGAGCAGTTCTTC. This gives the protein CASKDTIHLGAGVYNEQFF.

On this clone: The sample holds other DNA sequences that translate to the same CDR3. The chain links TRBV19 to TRBJ1-2, with a tentative D call TRBD1 (6 bases). Per germline, CDR1 LNHDA and CDR2 SQIVND (reference sequence). The CDR3 runs 12 residues. The V and J ends lost 7 bases and 6 bases respectively, with 12 bases between them. The CDR3 DNA sequence: TGTGCCAGTACCCGGACAGAAGATGGCTACACCTTC. This translates into CASTRTEDGYTF. Drawing the rest from reference TRBV19 and TRBJ1-2, the complete variable domain is DGGITQSPKYLFRKEGQNVTLSCEQNLNHDAMYWYRQDPGQGLRLIYYSQIVNDFQKGDIAEGYSVSREKKESFPLTVTSAQKNPTAFYLCASTRTEDGYTFGSGTRLTVV.

The chain recombines TRBV2 with TRBJ1-1; D remains unclear. Trimming shortened V by 2 bases and J by 4 bases, and 11 bases separated the two germline ends. The CDR3 is 14 amino acids. Per germline, CDR1 SNHLY and CDR2 FYNNEI. This CDR3 is CASSEILGGTEAFF. Written as DNA, the CDR3 is TGTGCCAGCAGTGAAATTCTGGGCGGCACTGAAGCTTTCTTT.